The present T cell receptor (beta chain) was sequenced within a study of OX40 agonist ivuxolimab in advanced cancers. About the research overall: People who had prior anti-PD-1, anti-PD-L1 or anti-CTLA-4 therapy could take part, and approximately 43% had some.

V was clipped by 0 bases and J by 16 bases, with 19 bases between them. The length of the CDR3 is 14 residues. The germline V gene has CDR1 MNHNY and CDR2 SVGAGI (reference sequence). The repertoire was sequenced with immunoSEQ multiplex PCR; TCRdb's copy has only in-frame clones and lacks some. Of tens of thousands of clones in the sample, 89% were seen once. General observations from the study: At doses 0.1 to 3.0 mg/kg, CD4+ and CD8+ clones expanded.

On this clone: Its antigen is still unknown.

The chain carries TRBV6-6 and TRBJ1-5; D may be TRBD1 (5 bases). The sequenced sample was CD4+ or CD8+ T cells sorted from blood, obtained in a trial of the OX40 agonist ivuxolimab. This TCR was sampled from an adult with an advanced solid tumor such as melanoma, head and neck, liver or kidney cancer. The DNA for the CDR3 is TGTGCCAGCAGTTACTCCAGATTTGGGACGGCTCTACATTTT. It is translated as CASSYSRFGTALHF.